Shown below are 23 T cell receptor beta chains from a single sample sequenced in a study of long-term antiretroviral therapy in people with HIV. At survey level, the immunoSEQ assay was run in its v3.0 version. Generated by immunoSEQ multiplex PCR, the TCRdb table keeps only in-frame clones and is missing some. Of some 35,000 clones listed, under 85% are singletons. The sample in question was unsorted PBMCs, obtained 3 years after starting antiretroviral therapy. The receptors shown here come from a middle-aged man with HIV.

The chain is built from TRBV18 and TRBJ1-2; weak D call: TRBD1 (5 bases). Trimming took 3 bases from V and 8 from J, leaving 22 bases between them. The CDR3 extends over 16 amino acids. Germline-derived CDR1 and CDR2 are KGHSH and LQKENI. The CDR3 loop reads CASSPRAGGENRGYTF. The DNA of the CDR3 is TGTGCCAGCTCACCCCGGGCCGGGGGAGAAAACCGGGGCTACACCTTC.

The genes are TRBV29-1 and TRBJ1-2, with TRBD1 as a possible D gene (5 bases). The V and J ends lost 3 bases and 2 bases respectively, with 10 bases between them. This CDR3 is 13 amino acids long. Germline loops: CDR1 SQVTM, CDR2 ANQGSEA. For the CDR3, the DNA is TGCAGCGTTGATGGGGCAGGGAACTATGGCTACACCTTC. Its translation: CSVDGAGNYGYTF.

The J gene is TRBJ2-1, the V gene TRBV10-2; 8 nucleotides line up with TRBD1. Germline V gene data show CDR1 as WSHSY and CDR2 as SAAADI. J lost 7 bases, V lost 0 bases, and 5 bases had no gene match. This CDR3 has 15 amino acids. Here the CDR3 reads CASSESGTGRNEQFF. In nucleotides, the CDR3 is TGCGCCAGCAGTGAGTCTGGGACAGGCCGTAATGAGCAGTTCTTC.

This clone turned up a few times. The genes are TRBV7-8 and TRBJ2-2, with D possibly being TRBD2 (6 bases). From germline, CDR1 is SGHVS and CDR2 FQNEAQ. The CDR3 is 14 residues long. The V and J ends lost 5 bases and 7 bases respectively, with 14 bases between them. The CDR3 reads CASSGPSAGGELFF. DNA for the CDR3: TGTGCCAGCAGCGGCCCTAGCGCGGGCGGGGAGCTGTTTTTT.

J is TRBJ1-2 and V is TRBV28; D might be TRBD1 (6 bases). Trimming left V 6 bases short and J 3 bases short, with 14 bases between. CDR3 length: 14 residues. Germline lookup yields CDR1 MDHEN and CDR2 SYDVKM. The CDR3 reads CASRIPGHYYGYTF. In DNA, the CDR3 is TGTGCCAGCAGGATACCGGGACACTACTATGGCTACACCTTC.

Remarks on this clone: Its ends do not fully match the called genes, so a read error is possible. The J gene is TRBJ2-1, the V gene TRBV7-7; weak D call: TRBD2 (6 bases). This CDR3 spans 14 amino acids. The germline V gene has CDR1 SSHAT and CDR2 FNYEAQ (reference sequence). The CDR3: CASSPVGGGGEQFF. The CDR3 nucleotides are TGTGCTAGCAGCCCAGTGGGGGGTGGGGGTGAGCAGTTCTTC.

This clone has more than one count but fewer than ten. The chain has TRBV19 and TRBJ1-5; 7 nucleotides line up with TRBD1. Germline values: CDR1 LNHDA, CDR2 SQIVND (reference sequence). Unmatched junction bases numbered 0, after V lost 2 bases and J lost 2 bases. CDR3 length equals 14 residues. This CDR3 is CASSITGGNQPQHF. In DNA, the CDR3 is TGTGCCAGTAGTATAACAGGGGGCAATCAGCCCCAGCATTTT. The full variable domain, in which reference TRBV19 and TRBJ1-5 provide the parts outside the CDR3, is DGGITQSPKYLFRKEGQNVTLSCEQNLNHDAMYWYRQDPGQGLRLIYYSQIVNDFQKGDIAEGYSVSREKKESFPLTVTSAQKNPTAFYLCASSITGGNQPQHFGDGTRLSIL.

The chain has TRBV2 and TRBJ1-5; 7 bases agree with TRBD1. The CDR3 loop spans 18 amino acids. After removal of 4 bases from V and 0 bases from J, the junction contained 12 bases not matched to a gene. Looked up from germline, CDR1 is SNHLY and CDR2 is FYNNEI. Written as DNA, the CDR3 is TGTGCCAGCAGTGGCCGGGACAGTTTATCTTATAGCAATCAGCCCCAGCATTTT. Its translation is CASSGRDSLSYSNQPQHF.

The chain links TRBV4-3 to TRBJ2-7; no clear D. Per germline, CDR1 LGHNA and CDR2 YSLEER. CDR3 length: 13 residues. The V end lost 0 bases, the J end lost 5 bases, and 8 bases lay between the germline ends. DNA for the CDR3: TGCGCCAGCAGCCAAGATTGGAGCCACGAGCAGTACTTC. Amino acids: CASSQDWSHEQYF.

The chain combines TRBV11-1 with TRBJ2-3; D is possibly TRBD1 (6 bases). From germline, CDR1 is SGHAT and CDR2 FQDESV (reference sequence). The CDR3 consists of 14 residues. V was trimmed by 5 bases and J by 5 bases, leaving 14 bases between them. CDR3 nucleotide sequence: TGTGCCAGCAGCATAGACAGGTTCCAAGATACGCAGTATTTT. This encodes CASSIDRFQDTQYF. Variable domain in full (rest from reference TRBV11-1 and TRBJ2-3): EAEVAQSPRYKITEKSQAVAFWCDPISGHATLYWYRQILGQGPELLVQFQDESVVDDSQLPKDRFSAERLKGVDSTLKIQPAELGDSAMYLCASSIDRFQDTQYFGPGTRLTVL.

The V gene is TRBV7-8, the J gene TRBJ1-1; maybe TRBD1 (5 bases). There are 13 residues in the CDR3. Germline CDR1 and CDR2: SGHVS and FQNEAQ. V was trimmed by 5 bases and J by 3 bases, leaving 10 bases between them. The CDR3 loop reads CASSARGDTEAFF. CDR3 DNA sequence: TGTGCCAGCAGCGCCCGAGGGGACACTGAAGCTTTCTTT.

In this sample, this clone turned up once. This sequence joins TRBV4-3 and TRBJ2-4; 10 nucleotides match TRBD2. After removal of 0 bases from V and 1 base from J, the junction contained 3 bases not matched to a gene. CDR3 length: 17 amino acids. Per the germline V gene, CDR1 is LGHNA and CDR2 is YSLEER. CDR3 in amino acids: CASSQELAGRAKNIQYF. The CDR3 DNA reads TGCGCCAGCAGCCAAGAACTAGCGGGGAGGGCCAAAAACATTCAGTACTTC.

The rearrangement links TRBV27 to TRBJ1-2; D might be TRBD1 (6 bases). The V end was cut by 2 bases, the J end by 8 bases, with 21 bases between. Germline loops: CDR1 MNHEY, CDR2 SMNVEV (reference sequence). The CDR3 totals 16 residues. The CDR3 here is CASSLQQGSVAGGYTF. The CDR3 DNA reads TGTGCCAGCAGTTTACAACAGGGATCAGTAGCTGGCGGCTACACCTTC.

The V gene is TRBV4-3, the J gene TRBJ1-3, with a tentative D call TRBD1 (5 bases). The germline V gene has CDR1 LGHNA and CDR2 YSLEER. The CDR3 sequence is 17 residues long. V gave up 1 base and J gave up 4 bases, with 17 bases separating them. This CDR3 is CASSQAGRWQGGNTIYF. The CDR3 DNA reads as TGCGCCAGCAGCCAAGCCGGCAGGTGGCAGGGAGGAAACACCATATATTTT.

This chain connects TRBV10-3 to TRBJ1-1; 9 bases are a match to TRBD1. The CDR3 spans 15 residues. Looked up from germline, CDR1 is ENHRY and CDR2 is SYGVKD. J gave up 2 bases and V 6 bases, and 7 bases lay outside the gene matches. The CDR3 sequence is CAISPTQGANTEAFF. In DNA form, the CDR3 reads TGTGCCATCAGCCCCACACAGGGGGCAAACACTGAAGCTTTCTTT.

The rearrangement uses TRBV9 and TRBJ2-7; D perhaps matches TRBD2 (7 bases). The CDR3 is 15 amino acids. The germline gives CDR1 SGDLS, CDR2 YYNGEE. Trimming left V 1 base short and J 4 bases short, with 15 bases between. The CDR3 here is CASSVSGGGGYEQYF. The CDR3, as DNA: TGTGCCAGCAGCGTATCCGGCGGGGGCGGTTACGAGCAGTACTTC.

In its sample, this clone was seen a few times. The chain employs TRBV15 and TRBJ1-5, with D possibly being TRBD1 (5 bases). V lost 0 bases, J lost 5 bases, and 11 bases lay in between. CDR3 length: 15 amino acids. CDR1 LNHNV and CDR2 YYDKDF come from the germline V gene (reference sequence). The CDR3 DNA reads TGTGCCACCAGCAGAGATCTGGGGGTAGATCAGCCCCAGCATTTT. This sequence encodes CATSRDLGVDQPQHF.

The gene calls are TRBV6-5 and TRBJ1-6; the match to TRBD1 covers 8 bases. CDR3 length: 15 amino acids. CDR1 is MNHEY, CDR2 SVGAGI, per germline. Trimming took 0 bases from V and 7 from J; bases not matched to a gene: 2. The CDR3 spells CASSYSDRENSPLHF. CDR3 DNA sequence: TGTGCCAGCAGTTACTCGGACAGGGAGAATTCACCCCTCCACTTT.

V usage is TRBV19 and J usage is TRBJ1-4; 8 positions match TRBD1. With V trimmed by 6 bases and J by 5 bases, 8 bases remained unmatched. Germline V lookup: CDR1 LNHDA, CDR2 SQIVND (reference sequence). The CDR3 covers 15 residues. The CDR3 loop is CASSDRDRLNEKLFF. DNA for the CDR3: TGTGCCAGTAGCGACCGGGACAGGCTCAATGAAAAACTGTTTTTT.

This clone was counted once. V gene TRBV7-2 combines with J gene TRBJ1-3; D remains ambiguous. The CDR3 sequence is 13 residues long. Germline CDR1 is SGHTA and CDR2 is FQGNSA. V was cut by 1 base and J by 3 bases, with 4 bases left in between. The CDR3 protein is CASSLGVGNTIYF. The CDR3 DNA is TGTGCCAGCAGCTTAGGGGTTGGAAACACCATATATTTT.

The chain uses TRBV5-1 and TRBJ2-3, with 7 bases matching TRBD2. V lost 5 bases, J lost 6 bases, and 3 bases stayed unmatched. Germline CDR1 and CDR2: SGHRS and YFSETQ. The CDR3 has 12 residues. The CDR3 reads CASRREGDTQYF. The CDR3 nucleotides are TGCGCCAGCAGGAGGGAGGGGGATACGCAGTATTTT.

The CDR3 is CASSRASRQDTQYF. CDR3 bases: TGTGCCAGTAGCCGGGCCTCACGTCAAGATACGCAGTATTTT. The rearrangement joins TRBV19 to TRBJ2-3; D is ambiguous. In germline, CDR1 is LNHDA, CDR2 SQIVND (reference sequence). V shed 6 bases and J shed 5 bases, with 15 bases lying between them. CDR3 length: 14 residues.

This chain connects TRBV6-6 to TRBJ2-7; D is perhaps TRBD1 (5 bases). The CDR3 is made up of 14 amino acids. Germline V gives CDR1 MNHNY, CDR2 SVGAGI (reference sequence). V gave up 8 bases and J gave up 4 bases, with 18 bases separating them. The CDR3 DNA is TGTGCCAGCGGGCCGTATATCAGGGAATACGAGCAGTACTTC. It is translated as CASGPYIREYEQYF.